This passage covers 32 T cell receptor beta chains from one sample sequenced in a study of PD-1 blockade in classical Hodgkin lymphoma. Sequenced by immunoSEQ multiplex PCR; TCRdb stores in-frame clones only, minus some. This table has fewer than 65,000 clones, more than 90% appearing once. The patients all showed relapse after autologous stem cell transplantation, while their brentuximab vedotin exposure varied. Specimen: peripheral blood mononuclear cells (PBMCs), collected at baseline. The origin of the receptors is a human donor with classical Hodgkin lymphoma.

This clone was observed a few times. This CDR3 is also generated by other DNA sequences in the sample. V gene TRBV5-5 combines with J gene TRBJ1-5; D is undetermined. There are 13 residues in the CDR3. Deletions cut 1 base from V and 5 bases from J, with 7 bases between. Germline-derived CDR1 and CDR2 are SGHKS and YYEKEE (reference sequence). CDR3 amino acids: CASSLLWDQPQHF. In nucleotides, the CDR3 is TGTGCCAGCAGCTTGCTATGGGATCAGCCCCAGCATTTT.

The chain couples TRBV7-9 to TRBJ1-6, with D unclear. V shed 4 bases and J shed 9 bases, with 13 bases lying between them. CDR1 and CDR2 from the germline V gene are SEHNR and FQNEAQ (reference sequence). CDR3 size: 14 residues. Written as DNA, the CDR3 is TGTGCCAGCAGCTATCACAGTTCAGGTTCACCCCTCCACTTT. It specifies CASSYHSSGSPLHF. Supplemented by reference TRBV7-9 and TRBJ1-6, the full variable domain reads DTGVSQNPRHKITKRGQNVTFRCDPISEHNRLYWYRQTLGQGPEFLTYFQNEAQLEKSRLLSDRFSAERPKGSFSTLEIQRTEQGDSAMYLCASSYHSSGSPLHFGNGTRLTVT.

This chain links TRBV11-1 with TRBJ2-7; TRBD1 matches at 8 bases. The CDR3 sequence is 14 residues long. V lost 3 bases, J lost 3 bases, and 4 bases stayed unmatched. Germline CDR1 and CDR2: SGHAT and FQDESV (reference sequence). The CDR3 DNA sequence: TGTGCCAGCAGCTTGGCAGGGGGCGTCTACGAGCAGTACTTC. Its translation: CASSLAGGVYEQYF.

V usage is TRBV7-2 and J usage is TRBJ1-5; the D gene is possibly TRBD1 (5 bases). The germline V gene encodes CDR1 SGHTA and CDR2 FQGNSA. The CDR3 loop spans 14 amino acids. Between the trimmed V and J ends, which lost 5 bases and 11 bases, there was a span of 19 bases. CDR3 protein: CASSQTAIPSAQHF. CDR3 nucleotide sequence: TGTGCCAGCAGCCAGACAGCGATCCCCTCGGCCCAGCATTTT.

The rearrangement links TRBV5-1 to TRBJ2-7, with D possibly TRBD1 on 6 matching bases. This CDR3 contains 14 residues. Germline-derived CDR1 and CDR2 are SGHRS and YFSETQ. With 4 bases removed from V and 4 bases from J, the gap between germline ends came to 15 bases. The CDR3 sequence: CASSGDRTSYEQYF. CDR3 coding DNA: TGCGCCAGCAGCGGAGACAGGACTTCGTACGAGCAGTACTTC.

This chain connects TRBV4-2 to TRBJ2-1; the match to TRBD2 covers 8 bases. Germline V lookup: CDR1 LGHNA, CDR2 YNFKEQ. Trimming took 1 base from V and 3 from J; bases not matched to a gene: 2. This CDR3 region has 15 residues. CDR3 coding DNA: TGTGCCAGCAGCCAAGCGGGACTAGGCTACAATGAGCAGTTCTTC. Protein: CASSQAGLGYNEQFF.

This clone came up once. For the CDR3, the DNA is TGTGCCAGCAGGAGGATGAACACTGAAGCTTTCTTT. Its translation: CASRRMNTEAFF. This chain joins TRBV28 and TRBJ1-1; D call uncertain. The germline CDR1 and CDR2 sequences are MDHEN and SYDVKM. V shed 6 bases and J shed 0 bases, with 5 bases lying between them. The CDR3 has 12 residues. Full variable domain (outside the CDR3, taken from reference TRBV28 and TRBJ1-1): DVKVTQSSRYLVKRTGEKVFLECVQDMDHENMFWYRQDPGLGLRLIYFSYDVKMKEKGDIPEGYSVSREKKERFSLILESASTNQTSMYLCASRRMNTEAFFGQGTRLTVV.

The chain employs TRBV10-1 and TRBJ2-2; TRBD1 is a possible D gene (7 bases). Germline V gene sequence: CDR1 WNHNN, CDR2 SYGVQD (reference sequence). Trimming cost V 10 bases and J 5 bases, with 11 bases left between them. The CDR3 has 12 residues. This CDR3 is CATQGGTGELFF. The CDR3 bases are TGCGCCACGCAGGGGGGTACCGGGGAGCTGTTTTTT.

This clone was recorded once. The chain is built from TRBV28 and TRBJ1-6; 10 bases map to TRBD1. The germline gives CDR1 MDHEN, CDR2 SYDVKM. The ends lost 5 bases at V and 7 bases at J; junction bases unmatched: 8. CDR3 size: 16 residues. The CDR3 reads CASSPQTGGVNSPLHF. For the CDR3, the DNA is TGTGCCAGCAGTCCGCAGACAGGGGGCGTCAATTCACCCCTCCACTTT.

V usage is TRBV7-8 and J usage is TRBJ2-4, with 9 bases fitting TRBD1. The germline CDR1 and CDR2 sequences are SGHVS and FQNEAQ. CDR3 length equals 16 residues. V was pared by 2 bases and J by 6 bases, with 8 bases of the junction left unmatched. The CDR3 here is CASSLSIDRGRNIQYF. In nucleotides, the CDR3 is TGTGCCAGCAGCTTATCCATTGACAGGGGGAGAAACATTCAGTACTTC.

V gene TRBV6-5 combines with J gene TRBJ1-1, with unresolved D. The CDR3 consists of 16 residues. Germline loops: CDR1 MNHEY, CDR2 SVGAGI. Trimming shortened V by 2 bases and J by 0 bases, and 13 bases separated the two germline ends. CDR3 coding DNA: TGTGCCAGCAGTTACCCCCTACGATCATTGAACACTGAAGCTTTCTTT. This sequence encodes CASSYPLRSLNTEAFF.

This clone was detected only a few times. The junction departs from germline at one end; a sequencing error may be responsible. The CDR3 loop reads CASSVAADEARGNQPQHF. Here the CDR3 DNA reads TGTGCCAGCAGCGTAGCAGCGGATGAGGCCCGAGGCAATCAGCCCCAGCATTTT. The V call is TRBV7-9, the J call TRBJ1-5; D call uncertain. There are 18 residues in the CDR3. CDR1 SEHNR and CDR2 FQNEAQ come from the germline V gene (reference sequence).

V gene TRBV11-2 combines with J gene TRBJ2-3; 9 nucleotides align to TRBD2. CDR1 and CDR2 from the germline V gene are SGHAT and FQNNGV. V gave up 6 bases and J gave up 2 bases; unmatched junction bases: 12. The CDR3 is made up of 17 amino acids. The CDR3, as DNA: TGTGCCAGCAGGTACGGGGGCGCTAGCGGGGCCACAGATACGCAGTATTTT. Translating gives CASRYGGASGATDTQYF.

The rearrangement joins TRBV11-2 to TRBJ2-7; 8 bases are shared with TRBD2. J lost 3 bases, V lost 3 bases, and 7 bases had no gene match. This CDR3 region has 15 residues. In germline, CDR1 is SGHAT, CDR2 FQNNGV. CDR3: CASSFSGGEIYEQYF. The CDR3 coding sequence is TGTGCCAGCAGCTTTTCGGGAGGGGAGATCTACGAGCAGTACTTC.

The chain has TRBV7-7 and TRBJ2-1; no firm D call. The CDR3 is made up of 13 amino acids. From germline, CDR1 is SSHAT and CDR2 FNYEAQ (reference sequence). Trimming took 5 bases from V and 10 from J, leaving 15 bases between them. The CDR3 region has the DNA TGTGCCAGCAGCCTTGGGATGAGGAACGAGCAGTTCTTC. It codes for CASSLGMRNEQFF.

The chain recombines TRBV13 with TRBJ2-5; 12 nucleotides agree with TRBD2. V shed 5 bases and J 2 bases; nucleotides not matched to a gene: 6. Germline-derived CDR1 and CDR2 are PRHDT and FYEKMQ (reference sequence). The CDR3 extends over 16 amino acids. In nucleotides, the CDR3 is TGTGCCAGCAGCCCACAGACTAGCGGGGGACAAGAGACCCAGTACTTC. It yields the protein CASSPQTSGGQETQYF.

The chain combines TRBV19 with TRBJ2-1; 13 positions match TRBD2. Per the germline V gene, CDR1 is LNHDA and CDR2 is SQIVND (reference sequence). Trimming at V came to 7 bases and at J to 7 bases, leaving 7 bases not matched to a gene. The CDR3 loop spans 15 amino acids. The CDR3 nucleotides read TGTGCCAGTACCCGGACTAGCGGGAGTATGAATGAGCAGTTCTTC. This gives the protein CASTRTSGSMNEQFF.

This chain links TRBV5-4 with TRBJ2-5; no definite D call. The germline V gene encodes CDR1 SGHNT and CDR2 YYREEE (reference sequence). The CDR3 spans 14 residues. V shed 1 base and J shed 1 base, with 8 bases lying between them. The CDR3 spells CASSLPTAQETQYF. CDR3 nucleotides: TGTGCCAGCAGCTTGCCAACAGCCCAAGAGACCCAGTACTTC.

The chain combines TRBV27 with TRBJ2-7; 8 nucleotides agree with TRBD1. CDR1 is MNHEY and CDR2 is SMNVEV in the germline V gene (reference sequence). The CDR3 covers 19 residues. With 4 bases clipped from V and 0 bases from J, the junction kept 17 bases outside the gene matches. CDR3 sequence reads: CASSSLTGGRRMSSYEQYF. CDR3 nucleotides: TGTGCCAGCAGTTCGCTTACAGGGGGTAGGAGGATGAGCTCCTACGAGCAGTACTTC.

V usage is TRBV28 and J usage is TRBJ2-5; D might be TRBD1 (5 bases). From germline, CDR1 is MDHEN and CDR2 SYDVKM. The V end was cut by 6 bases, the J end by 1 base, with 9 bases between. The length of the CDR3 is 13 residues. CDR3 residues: CASRTTVQETQYF. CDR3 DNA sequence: TGTGCCAGCAGAACGACAGTCCAAGAGACCCAGTACTTC.

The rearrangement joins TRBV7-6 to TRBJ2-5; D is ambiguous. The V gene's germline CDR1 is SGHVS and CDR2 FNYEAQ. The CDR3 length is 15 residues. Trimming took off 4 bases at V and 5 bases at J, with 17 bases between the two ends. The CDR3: CASSYPVGPGETQYF. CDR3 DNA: TGTGCCAGCAGCTACCCCGTTGGTCCCGGGGAGACCCAGTACTTC.

The CDR3 coding sequence is TGTGCCAGCAGCCAATTTAGGGGTCTCGTCAAAAACATTCAGTACTTC. This gives the protein CASSQFRGLVKNIQYF. This chain connects TRBV14 to TRBJ2-4, with D possibly matching TRBD1 (5 bases). In germline, CDR1 is SGHDN, CDR2 FVKESK. Trimming removed 2 bases from V and 3 bases from J, with 14 bases in between. The CDR3 runs to 16 residues.

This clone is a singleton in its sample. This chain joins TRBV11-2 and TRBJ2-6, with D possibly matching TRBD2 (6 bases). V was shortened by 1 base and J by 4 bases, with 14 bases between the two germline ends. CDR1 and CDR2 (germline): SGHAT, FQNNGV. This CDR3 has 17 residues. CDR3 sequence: CASSLGWGVGGANVLTF. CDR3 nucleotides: TGTGCCAGCAGCTTAGGATGGGGGGTTGGCGGGGCCAACGTCCTGACTTTC.

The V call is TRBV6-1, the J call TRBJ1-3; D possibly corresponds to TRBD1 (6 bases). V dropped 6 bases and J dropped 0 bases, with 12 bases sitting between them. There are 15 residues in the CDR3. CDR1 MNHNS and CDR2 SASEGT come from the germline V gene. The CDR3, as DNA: TGTGCCAGCAGGGACAGAACTTACTCTGGAAACACCATATATTTT. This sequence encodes CASRDRTYSGNTIYF.

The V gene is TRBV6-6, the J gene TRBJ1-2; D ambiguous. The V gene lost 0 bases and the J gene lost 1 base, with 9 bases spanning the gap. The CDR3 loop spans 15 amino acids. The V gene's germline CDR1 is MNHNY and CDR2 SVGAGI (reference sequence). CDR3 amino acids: CASSYSFTVNYGYTF. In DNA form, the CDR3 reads TGTGCCAGCAGTTACTCGTTTACGGTTAACTATGGCTACACCTTC.

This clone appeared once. This CDR3 is CASSPTGYEQYF. The DNA for the CDR3 is TGTGCCAGCTCACCGACAGGATACGAGCAGTACTTC. The chain recombines TRBV18 with TRBJ2-7, with D possibly TRBD1 on 6 matching bases. The V end was cut by 3 bases, the J end by 4 bases, with 7 bases between. This CDR3 has 12 residues. Germline lookup yields CDR1 KGHSH and CDR2 LQKENI.

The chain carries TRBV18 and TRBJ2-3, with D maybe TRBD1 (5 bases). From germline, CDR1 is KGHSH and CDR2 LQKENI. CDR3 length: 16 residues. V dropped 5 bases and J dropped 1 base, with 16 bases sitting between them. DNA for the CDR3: TGTGCCAGCTCATCTCAGGGTCGGGTGGGCACAGATACGCAGTATTTT. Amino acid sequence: CASSSQGRVGTDTQYF.

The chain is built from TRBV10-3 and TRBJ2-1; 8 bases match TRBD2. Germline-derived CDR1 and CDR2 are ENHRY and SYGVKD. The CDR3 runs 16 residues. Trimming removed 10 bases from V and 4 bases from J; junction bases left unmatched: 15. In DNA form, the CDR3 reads TGTGCCAGCATAGGGGGTAGCGGGGTGGAATACAATGAGCAGTTCTTC. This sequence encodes CASIGGSGVEYNEQFF.

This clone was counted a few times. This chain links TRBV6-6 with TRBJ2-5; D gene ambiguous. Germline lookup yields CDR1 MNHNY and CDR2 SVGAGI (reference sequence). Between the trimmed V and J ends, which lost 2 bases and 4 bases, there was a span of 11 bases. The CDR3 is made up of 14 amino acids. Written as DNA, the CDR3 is TGTGCCAGCAGTTACCTTGGACCTGGAGAGACCCAGTACTTC. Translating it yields CASSYLGPGETQYF.

CDR3 bases: TGTGCCACCAGCAGAGCTTCCCTAGCGGGGCCCCAAGAGACCCAGTACTTC. It codes for CATSRASLAGPQETQYF. The chain links TRBV15 to TRBJ2-5; 9 bases fit TRBD2. V shed 1 base and J 1 base; nucleotides not matched to a gene: 7. This CDR3 is built from 17 residues. Germline-derived CDR1 and CDR2 are LNHNV and YYDKDF (reference sequence). The full variable domain, its missing parts supplied by reference TRBV15 and TRBJ2-5, is DAMVIQNPRYQVTQFGKPVTLSCSQTLNHNVMYWYQQKSSQAPKLLFHYYDKDFNNEADTPDNFQSRRPNTSFCFLDIRSPGLGDTAMYLCATSRASLAGPQETQYFGPGTRLLVL.

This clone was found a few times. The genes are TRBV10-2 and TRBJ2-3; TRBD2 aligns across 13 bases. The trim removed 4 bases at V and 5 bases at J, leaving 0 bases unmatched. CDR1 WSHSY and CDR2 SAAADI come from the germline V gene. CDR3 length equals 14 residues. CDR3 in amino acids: CASSGTSGRDTQYF. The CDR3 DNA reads TGCGCCAGCAGTGGGACTAGCGGGAGAGATACGCAGTATTTT.

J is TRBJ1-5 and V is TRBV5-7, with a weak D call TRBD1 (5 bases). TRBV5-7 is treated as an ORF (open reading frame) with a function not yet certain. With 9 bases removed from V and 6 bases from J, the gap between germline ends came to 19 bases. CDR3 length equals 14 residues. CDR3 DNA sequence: TGTGCCACCTGGTTAAACAGGCCCGGTCAGCCCCAGCATTTT. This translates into CATWLNRPGQPQHF.